This T cell receptor beta chain was recovered during a study of OX40 agonist ivuxolimab in advanced cancers. Points from the study as a whole: Partial responders dosed at 0.1-3.0 mg/kg displayed clonal expansion ranking among the lowest. There was clonal expansion of CD4+ and CD8+ blood T cells by week 6 at 0.1 to 3.0 mg/kg.

A note on this clone: The antigen is undetermined.

Germline V lookup: CDR1 LNHDA, CDR2 SQIVND (reference sequence). The CDR3 covers 13 residues. Assay used: immunoSEQ multiplex PCR; TCRdb lists only in-frame clones, some missing. The table lists tens of thousands of clones, about 91% of them singletons, with 3.5% to 5% in the top ten. The V and J genes are TRBV19 and TRBJ2-5; tentatively, D is TRBD2 (5 bases). The DNA end favors TRBJ2-7, so the J call may be wrong. The sequenced sample was CD4+ or CD8+ T cells sorted from blood, obtained in a trial of the OX40 agonist ivuxolimab. The source of this sequence is an adult with an advanced solid tumor such as melanoma, head and neck, liver or kidney cancer. Here the CDR3 DNA reads TGTGCCAGTAGTATTGGTCGGGGCTACGAGCAGTACTTC. Its translation is CASSIGRGYEQYF.